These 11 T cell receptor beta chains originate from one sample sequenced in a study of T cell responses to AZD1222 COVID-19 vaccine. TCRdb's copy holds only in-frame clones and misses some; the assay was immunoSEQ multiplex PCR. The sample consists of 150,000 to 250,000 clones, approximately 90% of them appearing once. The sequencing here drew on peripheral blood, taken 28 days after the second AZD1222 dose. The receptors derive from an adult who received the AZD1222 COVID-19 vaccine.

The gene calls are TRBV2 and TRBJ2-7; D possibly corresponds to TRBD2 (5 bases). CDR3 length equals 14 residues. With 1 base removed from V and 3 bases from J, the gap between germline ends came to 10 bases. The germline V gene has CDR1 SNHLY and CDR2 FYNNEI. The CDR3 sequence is CASSEEGGLYEQYF. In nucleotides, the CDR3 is TGTGCCAGCAGTGAAGAAGGCGGGCTCTACGAGCAGTACTTC.

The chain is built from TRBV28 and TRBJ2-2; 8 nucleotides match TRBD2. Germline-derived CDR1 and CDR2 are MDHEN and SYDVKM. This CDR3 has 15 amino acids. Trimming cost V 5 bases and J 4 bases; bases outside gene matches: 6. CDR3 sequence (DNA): TGTGCCAGCAGTCGGGCGGGAGGCGGCACCGGGGAGCTGTTTTTT. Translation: CASSRAGGGTGELFF. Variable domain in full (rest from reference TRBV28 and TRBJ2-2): DVKVTQSSRYLVKRTGEKVFLECVQDMDHENMFWYRQDPGLGLRLIYFSYDVKMKEKGDIPEGYSVSREKKERFSLILESASTNQTSMYLCASSRAGGGTGELFFGEGSRLTVL.

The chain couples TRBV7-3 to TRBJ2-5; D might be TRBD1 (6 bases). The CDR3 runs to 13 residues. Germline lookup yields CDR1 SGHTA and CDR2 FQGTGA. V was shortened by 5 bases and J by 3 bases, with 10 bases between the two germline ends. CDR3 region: CASSLGQKETQYF. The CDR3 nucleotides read TGTGCCAGCAGCCTCGGACAGAAAGAGACCCAGTACTTC.

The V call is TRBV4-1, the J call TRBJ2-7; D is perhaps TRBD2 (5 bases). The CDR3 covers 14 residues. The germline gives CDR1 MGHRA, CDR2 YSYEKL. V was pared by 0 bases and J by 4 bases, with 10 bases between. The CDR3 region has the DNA TGCGCCAGCAGCCAAGAACGAGGGTTTTACGAGCAGTACTTC. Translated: CASSQERGFYEQYF.

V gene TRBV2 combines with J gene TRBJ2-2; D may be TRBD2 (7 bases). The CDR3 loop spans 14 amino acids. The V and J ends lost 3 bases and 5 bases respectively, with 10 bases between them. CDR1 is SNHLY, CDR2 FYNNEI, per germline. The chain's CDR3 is CASSDRGGTGELFF. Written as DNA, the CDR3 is TGTGCCAGCAGTGACAGGGGAGGGACCGGGGAGCTGTTTTTT.

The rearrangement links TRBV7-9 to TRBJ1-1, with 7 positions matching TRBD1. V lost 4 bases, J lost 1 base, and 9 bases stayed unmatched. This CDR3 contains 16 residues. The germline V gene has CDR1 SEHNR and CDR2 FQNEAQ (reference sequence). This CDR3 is CASSSGQLIWNTEAFF. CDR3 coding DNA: TGTGCCAGCAGCTCGGGACAGCTAATTTGGAACACTGAAGCTTTCTTT.

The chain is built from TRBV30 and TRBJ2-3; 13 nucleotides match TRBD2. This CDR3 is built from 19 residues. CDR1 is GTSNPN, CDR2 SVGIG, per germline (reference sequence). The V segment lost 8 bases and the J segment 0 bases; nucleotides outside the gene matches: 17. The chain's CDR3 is CALTTGRTSGSWSTDTQYF. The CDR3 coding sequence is TGTGCCCTCACAACGGGTCGGACTAGCGGGAGTTGGAGCACAGATACGCAGTATTTT.

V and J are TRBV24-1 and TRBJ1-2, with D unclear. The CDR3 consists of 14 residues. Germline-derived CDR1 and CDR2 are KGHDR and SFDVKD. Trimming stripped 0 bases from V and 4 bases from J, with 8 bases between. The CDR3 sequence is CATSDLGRGYGYTF. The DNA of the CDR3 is TGTGCCACCAGTGATTTGGGTCGGGGCTATGGCTACACCTTC.

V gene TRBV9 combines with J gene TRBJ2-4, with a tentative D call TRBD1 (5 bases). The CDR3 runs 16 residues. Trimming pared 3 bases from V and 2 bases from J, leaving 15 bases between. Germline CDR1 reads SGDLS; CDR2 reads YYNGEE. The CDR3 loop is CASSARPQVTKNIQYF. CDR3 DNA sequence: TGTGCCAGCAGCGCCCGCCCACAGGTGACCAAAAACATTCAGTACTTC.

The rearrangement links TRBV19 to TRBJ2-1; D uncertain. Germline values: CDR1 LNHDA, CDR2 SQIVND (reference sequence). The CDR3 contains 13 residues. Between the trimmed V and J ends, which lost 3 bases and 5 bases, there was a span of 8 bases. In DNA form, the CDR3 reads TGTGCCAGTAGTATCCTGGGTAACAATGAGCAGTTCTTC. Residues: CASSILGNNEQFF.

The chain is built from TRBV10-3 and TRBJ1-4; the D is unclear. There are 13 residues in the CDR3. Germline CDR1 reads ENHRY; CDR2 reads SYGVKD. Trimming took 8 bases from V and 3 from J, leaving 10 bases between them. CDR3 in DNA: TGTGCCATCGGGGAGGTAGCTAATGAAAAACTGTTTTTT. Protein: CAIGEVANEKLFF.